This is a list of T cell receptor beta chains from one sample in a study of blood T cell repertoires in COVID-19. TCRdb keeps only in-frame clones here, not all; method: immunoSEQ multiplex PCR. The sample includes roughly 80,000 clones, approximately 86% of them seen just once. The material sequenced was peripheral blood. These receptors were obtained from a woman in her fifties or sixties with acute or convalescent COVID-19. Both conserved end residues are part of each CDR3. The D gene is left open where the match is weak. Size values are once, few and many counts, or a class for expanded clones, and some rows have none.

cdr3_nt: TGTGCCAGCAGTTTCAGGGGATATGGCTACACCTTC; cdr3_aa: CASSFRGYGYTF; clone_size: NA; j_call: TRBJ1-2; d_call: NA; v_call: TRBV28
cdr3_nt: TGTGCCAGCAGCCAAGTGGGCAGGGTAACTGGTGGTCGGGGAAACACCATATATTTT; cdr3_aa: CASSQVGRVTGGRGNTIYF; clone_size: NA; j_call: TRBJ1-3; d_call: NA; v_call: TRBV4-2
cdr3_nt: TGTGCCAGCAGCCCCCAGGGACAGGGGCATGGCTACACCTTC; cdr3_aa: CASSPQGQGHGYTF; clone_size: NA; j_call: TRBJ1-2; d_call: TRBD1; v_call: TRBV7-2
cdr3_nt: TGTGCCAGCAGCCAAGGGAGAAGGTTACTCCGCTACACCTTC; cdr3_aa: CASSQGRRLLRYTF; clone_size: few; j_call: TRBJ1-2; d_call: NA; v_call: TRBV14
cdr3_nt: TGTGCCAGCAGCCCCGAGGGCGCAGGGACTAGCGGTTCCTACGAGCAGTACTTC; cdr3_aa: CASSPEGAGTSGSYEQYF; clone_size: NA; j_call: TRBJ2-7; d_call: TRBD2; v_call: TRBV7-3
cdr3_nt: TGTGCCAGCAGCCGTAGCGAACTCGTAGGTTATCATGAGCAGTTCTTC; cdr3_aa: CASSRSELVGYHEQFF; clone_size: NA; j_call: TRBJ2-1; d_call: NA; v_call: TRBV7-8
cdr3_nt: TGTGCCAGCAGTTTATCCACAGGGGAAGCCTATGGCTACACCTTC; cdr3_aa: CASSLSTGEAYGYTF; clone_size: few; j_call: TRBJ1-2; d_call: TRBD1; v_call: TRBV28
cdr3_nt: TGTGCCAGCAGCTTTTATAGCGGGAGCAATTCAAGATACAATGAGCAGTTCTTC; cdr3_aa: CASSFYSGSNSRYNEQFF; clone_size: NA; j_call: TRBJ2-1; d_call: TRBD2; v_call: TRBV7-8
cdr3_nt: TGTGCCAGCAGCCAAGCGGGGAGCTCCTACGAGCAGTACTTC; cdr3_aa: CASSQAGSSYEQYF; clone_size: NA; j_call: TRBJ2-7; d_call: NA; v_call: TRBV3-1/TRBV3-2
cdr3_nt: TGTGCCAGCAGTGCCGGACTAGCCACCCTTGCGGCCCAGTACTTC; cdr3_aa: CASSAGLATLAAQYF; clone_size: few; j_call: TRBJ2-5; d_call: TRBD2; v_call: TRBV27
cdr3_nt: TGTGCCAGCAGCTTAGCCCAACGGGGGACCCAAGAGACCCAGTACTTC; cdr3_aa: CASSLAQRGTQETQYF; clone_size: NA; j_call: TRBJ2-5; d_call: NA; v_call: TRBV7-9
cdr3_nt: TGTGCCATCCAGGCTAGCGGGACAGATACGCAGTATTTT; cdr3_aa: CAIQASGTDTQYF; clone_size: NA; j_call: TRBJ2-3; d_call: TRBD2; v_call: TRBV10-3
cdr3_nt: TGTGCCAGCAGTTACGTCTCTACCCAAGAGACCCAGTACTTC; cdr3_aa: CASSYVSTQETQYF; clone_size: NA; j_call: TRBJ2-5; d_call: NA; v_call: TRBV6-2/TRBV6-3
cdr3_nt: TGTGCCAGTAGCCGCGACCGGACAGGGGGCTTAGGCTACACCTTC; cdr3_aa: CASSRDRTGGLGYTF; clone_size: few; j_call: TRBJ1-2; d_call: TRBD1; v_call: TRBV19
cdr3_nt: TGTGCCAGCAGCTTGAGAGCGGACAGTTTCGAAGCTTTCTTT; cdr3_aa: CASSLRADSFEAFF; clone_size: few; j_call: TRBJ1-1; d_call: NA; v_call: TRBV7-2
cdr3_nt: TGCGCCAGCAGCTTACAGGGGAGGACTGAAGCTTTCTTT; cdr3_aa: CASSLQGRTEAFF; clone_size: NA; j_call: TRBJ1-1; d_call: TRBD1; v_call: TRBV5-1